The 4 T cell receptor beta chains below all came from one sample that was sequenced in a study of metastatic and nonmetastatic thyroid tumors. TCRdb used MiXCR to call clones anew from the PCR reads. The sample records several thousand clones, roughly a fifth being singletons. None of the patients had undergone any treatment ahead of thyroid surgery. Input material: adjacent normal tissue. The receptors come from a female donor with papillary thyroid cancer or a benign thyroid nodule (not recorded which). Some clones in this sample may be carry-over from other donors' samples.

This clone has ten or more counts. The V and J genes are TRBV9 and TRBJ2-3, with D perhaps TRBD1 or TRBD2 (6 bases each). Germline V gene data show CDR1 as SGDLS and CDR2 as YYNGEE. CDR3 size: 13 residues. V was trimmed by 7 bases and J by 5 bases, leaving 14 bases between them. The CDR3 bases are TGTGCCAGCGCTTGGGGGGCTGTAGATACGCAGTATTTT. The encoded protein is CASAWGAVDTQYF.

Only a few counts were recorded for this clone. J is TRBJ2-1 and V is TRBV6-1, with 7 bases lining up with TRBD1. Germline V gene sequence: CDR1 MNHNS, CDR2 SASEGT. V dropped 4 bases and J dropped 4; count of bases not matched to a gene: 7. The CDR3 loop spans 15 amino acids. CDR3 residues: CASSVGRGNYNEQFF. CDR3 coding DNA: TGTGCCAGCAGTGTGGGCAGGGGGAATTACAATGAGCAGTTCTTC.

This clone is medium-sized (0.01 to 0.1%). The chain combines TRBV20-1 with TRBJ2-3; no clear D. The CDR3 contains 16 residues. V gave up 1 base and J gave up 1 base, with 15 bases separating them. Germline assignment: CDR1 DFQATT and CDR2 SNEGSKA (reference sequence). CDR3 residues: CSARVPWQTGTDTQYF. CDR3 in DNA: TGCAGTGCTAGAGTACCCTGGCAAACTGGCACAGATACGCAGTATTTT.

This clone was counted many times. The V and J genes are TRBV4-1 and TRBJ1-6; D remains unclear. CDR3 size: 17 residues. The germline gives CDR1 MGHRA, CDR2 YSYEKL. V was clipped by 0 bases and J by 4 bases, with 13 bases between them. The CDR3, as DNA: TGCGCCAGCAGCCAAGATATCAGGACTCAATATAATTCACCCCTCCACTTT. Its protein product is CASSQDIRTQYNSPLHF.